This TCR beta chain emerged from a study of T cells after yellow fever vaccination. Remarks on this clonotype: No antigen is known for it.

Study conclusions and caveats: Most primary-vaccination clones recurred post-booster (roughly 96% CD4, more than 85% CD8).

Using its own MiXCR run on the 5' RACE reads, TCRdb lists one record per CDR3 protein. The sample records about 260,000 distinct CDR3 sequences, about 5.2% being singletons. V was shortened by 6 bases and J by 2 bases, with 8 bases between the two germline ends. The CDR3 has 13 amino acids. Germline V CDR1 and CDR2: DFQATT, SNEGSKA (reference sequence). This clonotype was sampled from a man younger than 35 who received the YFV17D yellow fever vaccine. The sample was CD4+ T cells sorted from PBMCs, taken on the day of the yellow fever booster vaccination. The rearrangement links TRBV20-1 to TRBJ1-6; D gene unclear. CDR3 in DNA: TGCAGTGCAACACGGGCCTATAATTCACCCCTCCACTTT. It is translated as CSATRAYNSPLHF.